This T cell receptor (beta chain) appears in the sequencing data of a study of cytomegalovirus exposure and HLA in healthy donors. In the study overall: In a previous analysis, 110 million or so unique TCR beta sequences were found from 150 million to 200 million T cells.

Between the trimmed V and J ends, which lost 0 bases and 5 bases, there was a span of 5 bases. CDR3 length: 13 residues. Germline V gene lookup returns CDR1 SGHNT and CDR2 YENEEA. Primers for the PCR totalled 60 Vbeta and 13 Jbeta. Clones were sequenced by immunoSEQ multiplex PCR, and TCRdb holds only the in-frame ones, with some missing. The table has a few hundred thousand clones, about 90% seen once. Input material: PBMCs. The chain couples TRBV11-3 to TRBJ2-1; tentatively, D is TRBD1 (5 bases). The sequence came from a woman between 18 and 29 years old in good health and CMV-seronegative. CDR3 coding DNA: TGTGCCAGCAGCTTAGACAGGGACAATGAGCAGTTCTTC. This sequence encodes CASSLDRDNEQFF.